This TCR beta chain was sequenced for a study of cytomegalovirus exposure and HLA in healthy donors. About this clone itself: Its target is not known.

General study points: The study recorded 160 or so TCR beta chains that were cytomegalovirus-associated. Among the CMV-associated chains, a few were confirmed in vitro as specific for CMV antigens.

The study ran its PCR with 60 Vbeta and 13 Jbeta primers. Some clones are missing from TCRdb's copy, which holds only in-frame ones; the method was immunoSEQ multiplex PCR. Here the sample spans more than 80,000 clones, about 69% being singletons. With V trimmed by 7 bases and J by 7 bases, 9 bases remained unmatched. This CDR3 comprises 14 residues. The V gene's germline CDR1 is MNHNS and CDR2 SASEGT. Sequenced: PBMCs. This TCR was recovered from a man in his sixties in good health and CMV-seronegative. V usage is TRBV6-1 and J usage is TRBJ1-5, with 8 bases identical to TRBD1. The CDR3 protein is CASTWTGLGQPQHF. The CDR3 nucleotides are TGTGCCAGCACGTGGACAGGGCTGGGACAGCCCCAGCATTTT.